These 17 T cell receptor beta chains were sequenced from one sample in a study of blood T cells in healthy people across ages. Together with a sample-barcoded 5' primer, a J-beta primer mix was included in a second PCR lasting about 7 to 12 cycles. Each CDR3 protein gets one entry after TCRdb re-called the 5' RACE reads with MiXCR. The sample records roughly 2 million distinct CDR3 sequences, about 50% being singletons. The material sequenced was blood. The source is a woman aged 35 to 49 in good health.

DNA for the CDR3: TGTGCCAGCAGCCAAGATCGGGGGGCTACCAATGAGCAGTACTTC. This translates into CASSQDRGATNEQYF. The genes are TRBV14 and TRBJ2-7; maybe TRBD2 (7 bases). The V and J ends lost 0 bases and 7 bases respectively, with 16 bases between them. Germline V lookup: CDR1 SGHDN, CDR2 FVKESK. CDR3 length equals 15 residues.

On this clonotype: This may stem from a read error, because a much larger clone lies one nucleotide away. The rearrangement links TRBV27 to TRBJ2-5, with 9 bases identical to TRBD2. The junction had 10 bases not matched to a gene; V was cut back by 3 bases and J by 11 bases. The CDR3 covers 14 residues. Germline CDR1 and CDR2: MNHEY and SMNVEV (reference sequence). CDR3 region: CASSLAGGHNEQYF. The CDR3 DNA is TGTGCCAGCAGTTTGGCGGGGGGGCATAATGAGCAGTACTTC.

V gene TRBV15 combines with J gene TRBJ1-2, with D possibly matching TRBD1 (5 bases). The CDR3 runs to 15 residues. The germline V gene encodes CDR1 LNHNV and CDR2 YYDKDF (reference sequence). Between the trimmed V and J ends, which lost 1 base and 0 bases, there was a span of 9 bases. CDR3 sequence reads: CATSRGGGANYGYTF. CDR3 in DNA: TGTGCCACCAGCAGAGGCGGGGGAGCTAACTATGGCTACACCTTC. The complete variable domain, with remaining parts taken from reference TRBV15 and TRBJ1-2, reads DAMVIQNPRYQVTQFGKPVTLSCSQTLNHNVMYWYQQKSSQAPKLLFHYYDKDFNNEADTPDNFQSRRPNTSFCFLDIRSPGLGDTAMYLCATSRGGGANYGYTFGSGTRLTVV.

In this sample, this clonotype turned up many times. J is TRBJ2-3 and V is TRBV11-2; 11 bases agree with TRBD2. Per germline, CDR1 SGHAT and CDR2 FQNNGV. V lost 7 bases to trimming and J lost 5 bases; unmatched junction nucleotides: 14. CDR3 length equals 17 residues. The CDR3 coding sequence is TGTGCCAGCACTAACCTGGCTAGCGGGGGGAGGAGAGATACGCAGTATTTT. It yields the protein CASTNLASGGRRDTQYF.

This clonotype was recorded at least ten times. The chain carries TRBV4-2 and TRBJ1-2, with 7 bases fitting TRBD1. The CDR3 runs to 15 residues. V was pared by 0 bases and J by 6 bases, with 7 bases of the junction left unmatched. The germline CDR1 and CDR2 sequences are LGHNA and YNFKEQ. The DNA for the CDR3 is TGTGCCAGCAGCCAAGATGGTGGCAGGGGGAATGGCTACACCTTC. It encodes CASSQDGGRGNGYTF.

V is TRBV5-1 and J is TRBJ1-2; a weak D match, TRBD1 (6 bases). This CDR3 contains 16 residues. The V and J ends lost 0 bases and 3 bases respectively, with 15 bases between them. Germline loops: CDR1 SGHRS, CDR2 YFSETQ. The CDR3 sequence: CASSLAAPGGYYGYTF. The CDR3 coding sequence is TGCGCCAGCAGCTTGGCCGCACCGGGGGGCTACTATGGCTACACCTTC.

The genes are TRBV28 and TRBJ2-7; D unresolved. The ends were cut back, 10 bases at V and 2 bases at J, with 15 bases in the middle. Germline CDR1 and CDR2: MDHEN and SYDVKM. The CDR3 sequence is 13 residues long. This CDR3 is CATTGSRPYEQYF. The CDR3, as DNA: TGTGCCACCACCGGTTCTCGGCCCTACGAGCAGTACTTC.

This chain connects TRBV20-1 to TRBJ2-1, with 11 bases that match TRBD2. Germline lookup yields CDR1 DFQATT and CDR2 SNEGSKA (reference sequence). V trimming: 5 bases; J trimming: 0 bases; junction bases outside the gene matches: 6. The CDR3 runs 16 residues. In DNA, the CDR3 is TGCAGTGCTTTGACTAGCGGGGAGAGCTCCTACAATGAGCAGTTCTTC. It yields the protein CSALTSGESSYNEQFF.

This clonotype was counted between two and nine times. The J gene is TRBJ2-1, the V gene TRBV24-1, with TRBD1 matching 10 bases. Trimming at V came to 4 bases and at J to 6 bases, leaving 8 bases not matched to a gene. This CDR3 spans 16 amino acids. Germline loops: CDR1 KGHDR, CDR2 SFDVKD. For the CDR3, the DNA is TGTGCCACCAGTGACAGGACAGGGGGAGTCATCAATGAGCAGTTCTTC. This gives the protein CATSDRTGGVINEQFF.

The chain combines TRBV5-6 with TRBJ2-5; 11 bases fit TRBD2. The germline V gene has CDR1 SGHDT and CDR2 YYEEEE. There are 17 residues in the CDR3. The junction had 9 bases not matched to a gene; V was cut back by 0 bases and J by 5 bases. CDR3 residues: CASSLGTSGGQRETQYF. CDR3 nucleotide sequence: TGTGCCAGCAGCTTGGGTACTAGCGGGGGTCAGAGGGAGACCCAGTACTTC.

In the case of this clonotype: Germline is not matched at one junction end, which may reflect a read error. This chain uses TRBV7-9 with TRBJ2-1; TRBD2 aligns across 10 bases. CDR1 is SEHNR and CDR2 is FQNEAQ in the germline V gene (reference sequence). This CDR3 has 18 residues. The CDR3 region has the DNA TGTGCCAGCAACTTAGGCCGGAATAGCGGGGGGTCTTACAATGAGCAGTTCTTC. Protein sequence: CASNLGRNSGGSYNEQFF.

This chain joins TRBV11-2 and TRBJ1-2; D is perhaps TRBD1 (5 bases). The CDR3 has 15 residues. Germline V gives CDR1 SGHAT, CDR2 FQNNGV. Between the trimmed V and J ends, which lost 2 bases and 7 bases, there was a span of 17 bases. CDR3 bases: TGTGCCAGCAGCTTATTGGGAGCCCAGCAGGGTGGCTACACCTTC. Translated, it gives CASSLLGAQQGGYTF.

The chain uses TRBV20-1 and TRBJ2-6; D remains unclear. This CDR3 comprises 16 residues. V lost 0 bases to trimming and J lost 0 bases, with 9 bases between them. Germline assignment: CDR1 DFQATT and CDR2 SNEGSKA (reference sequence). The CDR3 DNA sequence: TGCAGTGCTAGAGATATTCTCGGCTCTGGGGCCAACGTCCTGACTTTC. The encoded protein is CSARDILGSGANVLTF.

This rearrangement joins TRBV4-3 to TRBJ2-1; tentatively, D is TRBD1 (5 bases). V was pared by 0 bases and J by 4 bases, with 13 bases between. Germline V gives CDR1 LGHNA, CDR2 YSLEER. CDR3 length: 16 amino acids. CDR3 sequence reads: CASSQETGRLYNEQFF. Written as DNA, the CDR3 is TGCGCCAGCAGCCAAGAAACAGGACGATTATACAATGAGCAGTTCTTC.

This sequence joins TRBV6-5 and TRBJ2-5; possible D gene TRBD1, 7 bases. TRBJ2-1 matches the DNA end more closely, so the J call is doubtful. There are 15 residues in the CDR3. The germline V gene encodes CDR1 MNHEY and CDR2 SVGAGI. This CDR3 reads CASRGGQSIQETQFF. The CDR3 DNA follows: TGTGCCAGCAGGGGGGGACAGTCAATCCAAGAGACCCAGTTCTTC.

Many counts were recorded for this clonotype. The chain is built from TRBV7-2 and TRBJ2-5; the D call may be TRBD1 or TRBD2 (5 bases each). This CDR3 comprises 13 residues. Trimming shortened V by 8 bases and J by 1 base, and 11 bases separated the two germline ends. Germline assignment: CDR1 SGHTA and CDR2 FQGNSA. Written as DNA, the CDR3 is TGTGCCAGCTCGGGACGGATCCAAGAGACCCAGTACTTC. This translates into CASSGRIQETQYF.

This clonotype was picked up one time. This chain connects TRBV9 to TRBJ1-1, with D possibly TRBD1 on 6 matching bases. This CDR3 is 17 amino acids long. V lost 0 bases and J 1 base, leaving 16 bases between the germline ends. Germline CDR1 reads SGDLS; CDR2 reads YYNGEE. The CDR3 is CASSVVRGGGENTEAFF. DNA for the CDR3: TGTGCCAGCAGCGTAGTAAGGGGGGGTGGGGAGAACACTGAAGCTTTCTTT. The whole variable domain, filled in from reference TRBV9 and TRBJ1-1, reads DSGVTQTPKHLITATGQRVTLRCSPRSGDLSVYWYQQSLDQGLQFLIQYYNGEERAKGNILERFSAQQFPDLHSELNLSSLELGDSALYFCASSVVRGGGENTEAFFGQGTRLTVV.